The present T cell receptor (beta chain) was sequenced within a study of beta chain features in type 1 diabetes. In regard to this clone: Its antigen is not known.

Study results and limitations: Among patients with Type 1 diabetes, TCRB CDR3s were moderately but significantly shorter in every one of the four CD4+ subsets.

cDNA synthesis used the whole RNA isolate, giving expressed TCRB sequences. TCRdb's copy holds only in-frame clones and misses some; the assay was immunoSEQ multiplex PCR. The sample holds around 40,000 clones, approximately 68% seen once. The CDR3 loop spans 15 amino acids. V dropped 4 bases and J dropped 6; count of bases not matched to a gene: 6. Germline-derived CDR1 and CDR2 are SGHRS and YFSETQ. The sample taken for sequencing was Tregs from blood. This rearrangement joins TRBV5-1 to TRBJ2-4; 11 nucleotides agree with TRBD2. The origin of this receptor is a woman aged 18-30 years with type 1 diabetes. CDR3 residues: CASSAITSGGNIQYF. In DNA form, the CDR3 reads TGCGCCAGCAGCGCCATCACTAGCGGGGGAAACATTCAGTACTTC.